These T cell receptor beta chains were read from a single sample in a study of blood T cell repertoires in COVID-19. The data were produced by immunoSEQ multiplex PCR, yet TCRdb's version contains in-frame clones alone and is incomplete. The repertoire holds 150,000 or so clones, about 89% seen once, with roughly 4% in the top ten. The sequenced material came from peripheral blood. Source of these receptors: a man in his 60s with COVID-19, enrolled during active disease. CDR3s include the opening cysteine and the closing phenylalanine or tryptophan. A D gene is named only where the DNA matches it firmly. The size entry is marked missing in some rows and otherwise reads once, few, many or a size class.

abundance: NA
j_gene: TRBJ2-3
d_gene: TRBD2
v_gene: TRBV2
CDR3aa: CASSVTPGLAGGTDTQYF
CDR3nt: TGTGCCAGCAGCGTTACCCCGGGACTAGCGGGGGGCACAGATACGCAGTATTTT

abundance: NA
j_gene: TRBJ1-2
d_gene: NA
v_gene: TRBV5-4
CDR3aa: CASSDPDFIRPYGYTF
CDR3nt: TGTGCCAGCAGCGATCCTGACTTTATTCGACCGTATGGCTACACCTTC

abundance: NA
j_gene: TRBJ1-2
d_gene: NA
v_gene: TRBV4-2
CDR3aa: CASSQDAEGYTF
CDR3nt: TGTGCCAGCAGCCAAGATGCTGAGGGCTACACCTTC

abundance: NA
j_gene: TRBJ2-7
d_gene: NA
v_gene: TRBV7-2
CDR3aa: CASSLDRTVQYF
CDR3nt: TGTGCCAGCAGCCTCGACAGGACCGTGCAGTACTTC

abundance: NA
j_gene: TRBJ1-2
d_gene: NA
v_gene: TRBV30
CDR3aa: CAWIAGGGYTF
CDR3nt: TGTGCCTGGATCGCGGGGGGAGGCTACACCTTC

abundance: NA
j_gene: TRBJ1-6
d_gene: NA
v_gene: TRBV5-4
CDR3aa: CASSLSRVDSPLHF
CDR3nt: TGTGCCAGCAGCTTGTCCAGGGTTGACTCACCCCTCCACTTT

abundance: NA
j_gene: TRBJ1-1
d_gene: NA
v_gene: TRBV5-4
CDR3aa: CASSLSLQNTEAFF
CDR3nt: TGTGCCAGCAGCTTGTCGTTACAGAACACTGAAGCTTTCTTT

abundance: NA
j_gene: TRBJ1-6
d_gene: NA
v_gene: TRBV10-2
CDR3aa: CASTADRAGSPLHF
CDR3nt: TGCGCCAGCACCGCGGACCGAGCGGGTTCACCCCTCCACTTT

abundance: NA
j_gene: TRBJ2-1
d_gene: NA
v_gene: TRBV7-3
CDR3aa: CASSPRAANDGGNEQFF
CDR3nt: TGTGCCAGCAGCCCGCGGGCAGCAAATGACGGTGGCAATGAGCAGTTCTTC

abundance: NA
j_gene: TRBJ1-2
d_gene: TRBD1
v_gene: TRBV2
CDR3aa: CASSEARQGGGYGYTF
CDR3nt: TGTGCCAGCAGTGAAGCGCGACAGGGAGGAGGCTATGGCTACACCTTC

abundance: once
j_gene: TRBJ2-7
d_gene: NA
v_gene: TRBV11-2
CDR3aa: CASSLKEGLNEQYF
CDR3nt: TGTGCCAGCAGCTTAAAAGAGGGCTTGAACGAGCAGTACTTC

abundance: NA
j_gene: TRBJ2-7
d_gene: NA
v_gene: TRBV4-2
CDR3aa: CASSQDWAMYEQYF
CDR3nt: TGTGCCAGCAGCCAAGATTGGGCAATGTACGAGCAGTACTTC

abundance: NA
j_gene: TRBJ1-3
d_gene: NA
v_gene: TRBV12-2
CDR3aa: CASRFWTGVSGNTIYF
CDR3nt: TGTGCAAGTCGCTTCTGGACAGGGGTGTCTGGAAACACCATATATTTT

abundance: NA
j_gene: TRBJ2-1
d_gene: TRBD1
v_gene: TRBV5-1
CDR3aa: CASSLPQDRGKFF
CDR3nt: TGCGCCAGCAGCTTGCCCCAGGACAGGGGGAAGTTCTTC

abundance: NA
j_gene: TRBJ1-4
d_gene: TRBD1
v_gene: TRBV16
CDR3aa: CASSPQGQNEKLFF
CDR3nt: TGTGCCAGCAGCCCGCAGGGACAGAATGAAAAACTGTTTTTT

abundance: NA
j_gene: TRBJ2-1
d_gene: NA
v_gene: TRBV5-4
CDR3aa: CASSLGGDNEQFF
CDR3nt: TGTGCCAGCAGCTTAGGAGGGGACAATGAGCAGTTCTTC

abundance: NA
j_gene: TRBJ2-1
d_gene: TRBD1
v_gene: TRBV5-6
CDR3aa: CASSLTGVGNEQFF
CDR3nt: TGTGCCAGCAGCCTAACAGGGGTTGGGAATGAGCAGTTCTTC

abundance: NA
j_gene: TRBJ2-6
d_gene: TRBD1
v_gene: TRBV27
CDR3aa: CASRPHTDRISGANVLTF
CDR3nt: TGTGCCAGCAGACCCCACACGGACAGGATATCTGGGGCCAACGTCCTGACTTTC

abundance: NA
j_gene: TRBJ2-1
d_gene: TRBD2
v_gene: TRBV5-4
CDR3aa: CASSLDPIAGGRYNEQFF
CDR3nt: TGTGCCAGCAGCTTAGACCCTATAGCGGGGGGGCGGTACAATGAGCAGTTCTTC

abundance: NA
j_gene: TRBJ2-7
d_gene: TRBD1
v_gene: TRBV6-5
CDR3aa: CASSYSRGTYEQCF
CDR3nt: TGTGCCAGCAGTTACTCCAGGGGGACCTACGAGCAGTGCTTC

abundance: NA
j_gene: TRBJ2-5
d_gene: NA
v_gene: TRBV5-8
CDR3aa: CASSLRLVTQRWETQYF
CDR3nt: TGTGCCAGCAGCTTGCGACTAGTCACCCAAAGGTGGGAGACCCAGTACTTC

abundance: NA
j_gene: TRBJ1-1
d_gene: TRBD1
v_gene: TRBV9
CDR3aa: CASSGDRGTEAFF
CDR3nt: TGTGCCAGCAGCGGAGACAGGGGCACTGAAGCTTTCTTT

abundance: NA
j_gene: TRBJ2-5
d_gene: TRBD2
v_gene: TRBV7-6
CDR3aa: CASSPSGGLRETQYF
CDR3nt: TGTGCCAGCAGCCCGAGCGGGGGCCTGAGAGAGACCCAGTACTTC

abundance: few
j_gene: TRBJ1-1
d_gene: NA
v_gene: TRBV7-3
CDR3aa: CASSLTPGNTEAFF
CDR3nt: TGTGCCAGCAGCTTAACTCCGGGGAACACTGAAGCTTTCTTT

abundance: NA
j_gene: TRBJ1-2
d_gene: TRBD1
v_gene: TRBV19
CDR3aa: CASSIVRKGANYGYTF
CDR3nt: TGTGCCAGTAGTATAGTCCGGAAGGGGGCAAACTATGGCTACACCTTC

abundance: few
j_gene: TRBJ2-7
d_gene: NA
v_gene: TRBV11-2
CDR3aa: CASRMTGGYEQYF
CDR3nt: TGTGCCAGCAGGATGACAGGCGGCTACGAGCAGTACTTC

abundance: NA
j_gene: TRBJ2-5
d_gene: TRBD1
v_gene: TRBV5-1
CDR3aa: CASVPGTGQETQYF
CDR3nt: TGCGCCAGCGTTCCCGGGACAGGCCAAGAGACCCAGTACTTC

abundance: NA
j_gene: TRBJ1-4
d_gene: TRBD1
v_gene: TRBV7-2
CDR3aa: CASSRRQGAGVVDEKLFF
CDR3nt: TGTGCCAGCAGTCGAAGACAGGGGGCCGGGGTTGTTGATGAAAAACTGTTTTTT

abundance: NA
j_gene: TRBJ1-5
d_gene: NA
v_gene: TRBV28
CDR3aa: CASSYPFGGVLNQPQHF
CDR3nt: TGTGCCAGCAGTTATCCCTTCGGGGGGGTTCTCAATCAGCCCCAGCATTTT

abundance: NA
j_gene: TRBJ2-5
d_gene: NA
v_gene: TRBV12-5
CDR3aa: CASGLTRRETQYF
CDR3nt: TGTGCTAGTGGTCTTACTAGACGAGAGACCCAGTACTTC

abundance: NA
j_gene: TRBJ2-2
d_gene: NA
v_gene: TRBV12-3/TRBV12-4
CDR3aa: CAIQLGTGELFF
CDR3nt: TGTGCCATCCAACTCGGGACCGGGGAGCTGTTTTTT

abundance: once
j_gene: TRBJ1-6
d_gene: TRBD1
v_gene: TRBV6-5
CDR3aa: CATFRDRGQSPLHF
CDR3nt: TGTGCCACCTTCCGGGACAGGGGTCAATCACCCCTCCACTTT

abundance: NA
j_gene: TRBJ1-4
d_gene: NA
v_gene: TRBV27
CDR3aa: CASRTGSTNEKLFF
CDR3nt: TGTGCCAGCAGGACAGGCTCAACTAATGAAAAACTGTTTTTT

abundance: NA
j_gene: TRBJ2-7
d_gene: TRBD1
v_gene: TRBV5-4
CDR3aa: CASSRAGTGFVYEQYF
CDR3nt: TGTGCCAGCAGTCGTGCCGGGACAGGCTTCGTCTACGAGCAGTACTTC

abundance: NA
j_gene: TRBJ1-5
d_gene: NA
v_gene: TRBV5-5
CDR3aa: CASSIDPGGGQPQHF
CDR3nt: TGTGCCAGCAGCATAGACCCCGGCGGGGGTCAGCCCCAGCATTTT

abundance: NA
j_gene: TRBJ1-5
d_gene: TRBD1
v_gene: TRBV5-1
CDR3aa: CASSLAGQVDQPQHF
CDR3nt: TGCGCCAGCAGCTTGGCGGGACAGGTTGATCAGCCCCAGCATTTT

abundance: NA
j_gene: TRBJ2-6
d_gene: TRBD1
v_gene: TRBV5-1
CDR3aa: CASSPRTGVTELLSGANVLTF
CDR3nt: TGCGCCAGCAGCCCTCGGACAGGGGTTACCGAACTACTCTCTGGGGCCAACGTCCTGACTTTC

abundance: NA
j_gene: TRBJ2-3
d_gene: NA
v_gene: TRBV3-1/TRBV3-2
CDR3aa: CASSPRMLLATSTDTQYF
CDR3nt: TGTGCCAGCAGCCCCCGGATGCTGCTAGCGACTAGCACAGATACGCAGTATTTT

abundance: NA
j_gene: TRBJ1-2
d_gene: NA
v_gene: TRBV10-2
CDR3aa: CASSLQLNYGYTF
CDR3nt: TGCGCCAGCAGTTTACAGCTTAACTATGGCTACACCTTC

abundance: NA
j_gene: TRBJ2-6
d_gene: NA
v_gene: TRBV7-9
CDR3aa: CASSSGLFSGANVLTF
CDR3nt: TGTGCCAGCAGCTCCGGACTTTTCTCTGGGGCCAACGTCCTGACTTTC

abundance: NA
j_gene: TRBJ2-4
d_gene: NA
v_gene: TRBV6-2/TRBV6-3
CDR3aa: CASSYSGIRGREGIQYF
CDR3nt: TGTGCCAGCAGTTACTCCGGTATAAGGGGCCGAGAAGGCATTCAGTACTTC

abundance: NA
j_gene: TRBJ1-1
d_gene: NA
v_gene: TRBV6-6
CDR3aa: CATRQIGGTEAFF
CDR3nt: TGTGCCACGAGGCAAATCGGCGGCACTGAAGCTTTCTTT

abundance: NA
j_gene: TRBJ2-1
d_gene: TRBD1
v_gene: TRBV7-9
CDR3aa: CASSWFGRSGQAIYNEQFF
CDR3nt: TGTGCCAGCAGCTGGTTCGGACGAAGTGGACAGGCCATCTACAATGAGCAGTTCTTC

abundance: NA
j_gene: TRBJ1-2
d_gene: TRBD1
v_gene: TRBV12-5
CDR3aa: CASGLVSGQGAYGYTF
CDR3nt: TGTGCTAGTGGTTTGGTAAGCGGGCAGGGGGCCTATGGCTACACCTTC

abundance: NA
j_gene: TRBJ1-3
d_gene: NA
v_gene: TRBV30
CDR3aa: CAWDNTGIGNTIYF
CDR3nt: TGTGCCTGGGACAACACAGGGATTGGAAACACCATATATTTT